The entry that follows covers one T cell receptor beta chain sequence. The data stem from a study of T cell responses to AZD1222 COVID-19 vaccine. V was clipped by 3 bases and J by 2 bases, with 4 bases between them. Germline CDR1 KGHSH, CDR2 LQKENI. The length of the CDR3 is 12 residues. Produced via immunoSEQ multiplex PCR; TCRdb's table is partial and in-frame only. The repertoire holds about 140,000 clones, about 90% seen once, with roughly 3.9% in the top ten. The sample in question was peripheral blood, obtained 28 days after the second AZD1222 dose. This TCR came from an adult who received the AZD1222 COVID-19 vaccine. This sequence joins TRBV18 and TRBJ2-5; no clear D gene. The CDR3 coding sequence is TGTGCCAGCTCACCGAATCAAGAGACCCAGTACTTC. As protein: CASSPNQETQYF.